This is a list of T cell receptor beta chains from one sample in a study of blood T cell repertoires in COVID-19. Produced via immunoSEQ multiplex PCR; TCRdb's table is partial and in-frame only. The sample has around 200,000 clones, around nine tenths seen once. Sequencing was carried out using peripheral blood. All receptors derive from a woman under 30 who had recovered from COVID-19. Both conserved end residues are part of each CDR3.

TRBV5-6 | CASSLGTGLNQPQHF
TRBV18 | CASSPLQGQGYTF
TRBV12-5 | CASSPGVSGELFF
TRBV18 | CASSPEQGVYEQYF
TRBV10-3 | CAISPSGGNGELFF
TRBV10-3 | CAISESSGTLKDYYEQYF
TRBV19 | CASRDRGLYQETQYF
TRBV3-1/TRBV3-2 | CASSPGVGHAFF
TRBV19 | CASRVPGGTEAFF
TRBV20-1 | CRGPTSYGYTF
TRBV19 | CASKPQATNEKLFF
TRBV19 | CASSIIQGGPEAFF
TRBV13 | CASSPPIFDATRTGYSYEQYF
TRBV9 | CASSVAGYQPQHF
TRBV2 | CASSTDRGGTEAFF
TRBV9 | CASSVGGGSRGNEQFF
TRBV19 | CASRLGTGWQPQHF
TRBV7-9 | CASSSEDWYNEQFF
TRBV21-1 | CASSKDRGNLAKNIQYF
TRBV3-1/TRBV3-2 | CASSPTGTYGYTF
TRBV7-2 | CASSLEGTSITDTQYF
TRBV10-3 | CAISGFGPEGYNEQFF